This TCR beta chain was recorded in a study of human T cells and chemical hapten exposure. Study results and limitations: More PT1 expanded TCRs went with higher patch test scores.

TCRdb independently ran MiXCR on the RACE reads; one entry per CDR3 protein. The repertoire consists of tens of thousands of distinct CDR3 sequences, with 8% to 10% occurring once and the leading ten covering around 3.9%. This clonotype was recorded a few times. No antigen is known for it. The CDR3 consists of 14 residues. CDR1 and CDR2 (germline): SGHKS, YYEKEE (reference sequence). V shed 0 bases and J shed 2 bases, with 7 bases lying between them. Time point defined: pre-sensitization, week 0. Regarding treatment: therapeutic diphenylcyclopropenone sensitization with weekly scalp DPC. This receptor was identified in a woman aged 40 to 49 with alopecia areata. Some clones in this sample may be carry-over from other donors' samples. This chain links TRBV5-5 with TRBJ2-3, with D uncertain. Sequenced material: whole blood, taken in connection with sensitization to the hapten diphenylcyclopropenone (DPC). CDR3 sequence reads: CASSLAPNTDTQYF. In DNA form, the CDR3 reads TGTGCCAGCAGCTTGGCTCCCAACACAGATACGCAGTATTTT.